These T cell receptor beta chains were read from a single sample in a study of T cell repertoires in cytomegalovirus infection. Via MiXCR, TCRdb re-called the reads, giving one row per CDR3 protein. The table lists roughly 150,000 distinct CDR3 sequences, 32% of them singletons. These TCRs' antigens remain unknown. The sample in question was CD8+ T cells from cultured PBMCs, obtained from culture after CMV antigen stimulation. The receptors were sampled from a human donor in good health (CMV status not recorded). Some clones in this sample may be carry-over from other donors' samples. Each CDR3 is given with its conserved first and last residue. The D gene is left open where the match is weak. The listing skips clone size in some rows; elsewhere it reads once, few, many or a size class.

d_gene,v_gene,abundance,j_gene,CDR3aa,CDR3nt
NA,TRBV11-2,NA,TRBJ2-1,CASSFPLQGSGGDYNEQFF,TGTGCCAGCAGCTTTCCTCTCCAGGGTAGCGGTGGAGATTACAATGAGCAGTTCTTC
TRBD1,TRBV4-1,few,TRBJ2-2,CASSQDQGDVHTGELFF,TGCGCCAGCAGCCAAGACCAGGGGGACGTACACACCGGGGAGCTGTTTTTT
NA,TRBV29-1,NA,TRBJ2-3,CSVEVSSRGRTDTQYF,TGCAGCGTTGAAGTTTCAAGCAGGGGCCGCACAGATACGCAGTATTTT
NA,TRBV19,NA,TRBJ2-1,CASSAGTTGYNEQFF,TGTGCCAGTAGTGCAGGAACCACAGGTTACAATGAGCAGTTCTTC
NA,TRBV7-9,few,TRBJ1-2,CASTLGPYEGYTF,TGTGCCAGCACCCTAGGACCTTATGAGGGCTACACCTTC
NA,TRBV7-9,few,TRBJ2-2,CASVPNTGELFF,TGTGCCAGCGTCCCGAACACCGGGGAGCTGTTTTTT
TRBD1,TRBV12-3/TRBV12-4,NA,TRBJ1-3,CASSSGGGNTIYF,TGTGCCAGCAGTTCAGGGGGAGGAAACACCATATATTTT
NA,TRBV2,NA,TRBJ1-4,CASSYEGKLFF,TGTGCCAGCAGTTACGAGGGAAAACTGTTTTTT
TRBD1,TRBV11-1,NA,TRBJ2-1,CASKTGEYNEQFF,TGTGCCAGCAAGACAGGGGAGTACAATGAGCAGTTCTTC
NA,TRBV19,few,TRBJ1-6,CASSIGASYNSPLHF,TGTGCCAGTAGTATAGGGGCGTCCTATAATTCACCCCTCCACTTT
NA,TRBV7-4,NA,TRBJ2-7,CASSSSGDVFSYEQYF,TGTGCCAGCAGCTCATCAGGTGACGTGTTTTCCTACGAGCAGTACTTC
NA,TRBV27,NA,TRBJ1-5,CASSDGPLGNQPQHF,TGTGCCAGCAGTGACGGGCCACTCGGCAATCAGCCCCAGCATTTT
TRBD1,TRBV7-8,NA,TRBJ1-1,CASSPGTGRDTEAFF,TGTGCCAGCTCCCCCGGGACAGGGAGGGACACTGAAGCTTTCTTT
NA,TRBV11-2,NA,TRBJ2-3,CASSLRGSRTDTQYF,TGTGCCAGCAGCTTACGGGGGAGTAGGACAGATACGCAGTATTTT
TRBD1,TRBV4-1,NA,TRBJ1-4,CASSQDEGWQDRAAKLFF,TGCGCCAGCAGCCAAGATGAGGGTTGGCAAGACAGGGCGGCAAAACTGTTTTTT
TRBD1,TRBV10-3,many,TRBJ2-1,CAISEGAGTGGDEQFF,TGTGCCATCAGTGAGGGAGCCGGGACAGGGGGAGATGAGCAGTTCTTC
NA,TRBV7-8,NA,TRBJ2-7,CASSPTDSYEQYF,TGTGCCAGCAGCCCCACGGACAGCTACGAGCAGTACTTC
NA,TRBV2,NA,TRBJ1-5,CASSKGFSGNQPQHF,TGTGCCAGCAGCAAAGGGTTTTCAGGCAATCAGCCCCAGCATTTT
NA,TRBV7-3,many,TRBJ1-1,CASSLIGKGTEAFF,TGTGCCAGCAGCTTAATCGGGAAGGGGACTGAAGCTTTCTTT
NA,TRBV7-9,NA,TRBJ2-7,CASSLAEVYEQYF,TGTGCCAGCAGCTTAGCGGAGGTATACGAGCAGTACTTC
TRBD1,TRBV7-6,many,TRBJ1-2,CASSPGRQGASGDGYTF,TGTGCCAGCAGCCCCGGCAGACAGGGGGCGTCGGGAGATGGCTACACCTTC
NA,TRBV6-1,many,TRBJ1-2,CASSEEGRLYGYTF,TGTGCCAGCAGTGAAGAGGGACGGCTATATGGCTACACCTTC
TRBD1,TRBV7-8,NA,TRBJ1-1,CASSLGRDRVTEAFF,TGTGCCAGCAGCTTAGGGCGGGACAGGGTCACTGAAGCTTTCTTT
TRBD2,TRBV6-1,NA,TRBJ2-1,CASRSGDSYNEQFF,TGTGCCAGCAGGAGCGGGGACTCCTACAATGAGCAGTTCTTC